The present T cell receptor beta chain was sequenced within a study of tumor and adjacent non-tumor tissue in lung cancer. The wider study: There were some 11 adenocarcinoma, a couple of squamous cell carcinoma and 1 small cell lung cancer cases. Study outcomes and limitations: Patients with more diverse tumor TCRs had worse survival. Tumor repertoires had a smaller top 100 clone share than normal lung.

RNA was extracted from bulk tissue without any cell sorting. A modified ARM-PCR protocol with three rounds of nested PCR amplified TCRbeta. TCRdb re-derived calls from the multiplex PCR reads in MiXCR, one entry per CDR3 protein. This table holds 120,000 to 150,000 distinct CDR3 sequences, approximately 72% found once. V was shortened by 6 bases and J by 7 bases, with 24 bases between the two germline ends. The germline CDR1 and CDR2 sequences are MNHEY and SVGEGT. There are 16 residues in the CDR3. About this clonotype itself: Antigen: not known. This may be a read error: a much more frequent sequence differs by one nucleotide.

The chain links TRBV6-2 or TRBV6-3 to TRBJ1-1, with D possibly TRBD1 on 5 matching bases. The receptor's source is a man aged 55 to 69 with small cell lung cancer. Sequencing was performed on lung tumor tissue. The CDR3 DNA follows: TGTGCCAGCAGCTATTCCCGAGATGGGGGAGACAGTGAAGCTTTCTTT. Amino acid sequence: CASSYSRDGGDSEAFF.